Below are 20 T cell receptor beta chains sequenced from a single sample in a study of regulatory T cells in long-lasting Graves disease. Libraries of TCR beta came from iRepertoire HTBI primers plus Arm-PCR of CDR3 regions. Using its own MiXCR run on the multiplex PCR reads, TCRdb lists one record per CDR3 protein. Among roughly 380,000 distinct CDR3 sequences listed, 15% to 19% were seen once. As for time point: newly diagnosed GD, antithyroid drugs for less than 3 months. PBMC-extracted RNA yielded the TCR library. Sequenced here: peripheral blood mononuclear cells (PBMCs), sampled at new diagnosis, from a patient treated with antithyroid drugs. The source of these receptors is a female donor with Graves disease.

There are many counts of this clonotype. The chain combines TRBV6-5 with TRBJ2-3, with D hard to call. V was shortened by 0 bases and J by 3 bases, with 7 bases between the two germline ends. Germline values: CDR1 MNHEY, CDR2 SVGAGI. This CDR3 spans 14 amino acids. The CDR3 nucleotides are TGTGCCAGCAGTTACTCCCCGGGTACAGATACGCAGTATTTT. Translation: CASSYSPGTDTQYF.

The gene calls are TRBV7-9 and TRBJ2-5; D is uncertain. The CDR3 has 14 amino acids. V gave up 8 bases and J gave up 1 base, with 14 bases separating them. Per germline, CDR1 SEHNR and CDR2 FQNEAQ (reference sequence). The CDR3 sequence is CASGNGLPQETQYF. CDR3 coding DNA: TGTGCCAGCGGAAACGGGCTTCCCCAAGAGACCCAGTACTTC.

This clonotype was observed a few times. CDR3 bases: TGTGCCAGCAGTTTCTCAGGGACTAATGAAAAACTGTTTTTT. Residues: CASSFSGTNEKLFF. The chain has TRBV12-3 or TRBV12-4 and TRBJ1-4; perhaps TRBD1 as D (5 bases). This CDR3 comprises 14 residues. V lost 3 bases and J 2 bases, leaving 7 bases between the germline ends.

This clonotype was seen a few times. A much bigger clone sits one base away, suggesting this may be a read error. The chain uses TRBV6-2 or TRBV6-3 and TRBJ2-7, with 13 positions matching TRBD2. The CDR3 extends over 15 amino acids. J gave up 6 bases and V 5 bases, and 7 bases lay outside the gene matches. CDR1 is MNHEY and CDR2 is SVGEGT in the germline V gene. CDR3 DNA: TGTGCCAGCAGTCCCGGGACTAGCGGGACCTGCGAGCAGTACTTC. It encodes CASSPGTSGTCEQYF.

This clonotype showed up many times. This chain joins TRBV27 and TRBJ2-5, with D tentatively TRBD2 (6 bases). The CDR3 runs 18 residues. V was pared by 5 bases and J by 5 bases, with 27 bases between. CDR1 and CDR2 (germline): MNHEY, SMNVEV (reference sequence). CDR3 nucleotide sequence: TGTGCCAGCAGTGGCCTCTCGGGCGTCGGAGGGCCGGGGGAGACCCAGTACTTC. Residues: CASSGLSGVGGPGETQYF.

On this clonotype: A single base separates this from a much larger clone, so it may be a read error. The V call is TRBV12-5, the J call TRBJ2-7; D is unresolved. CDR3 length equals 11 residues. Germline loops: CDR1 LGHNT, CDR2 FRNRAP. Trimming cost V 3 bases and J 5 bases, with 5 bases left between them. The CDR3 DNA is TGTGCTAGTGGTTTCCAGGACGAGCAGTACTTC. Amino acids: CASGFQDEQYF.

This clonotype was detected once. J is TRBJ2-7 and V is TRBV6-1, with TRBD2 matching over 13 bases. From germline, CDR1 is MNHNS and CDR2 SASEGT. The CDR3 sequence is 13 residues long. With V trimmed by 10 bases and J by 3 bases, 3 bases remained unmatched. The CDR3 region is CATGTSGNYEQYF. The DNA of the CDR3 is TGTGCCACCGGGACTAGCGGGAACTACGAGCAGTACTTC.

This clonotype was seen many times. The rearrangement uses TRBV30 and TRBJ2-1, with 10 bases fitting TRBD2. V was clipped by 5 bases and J by 6 bases; unmatched bases: 4. The length of the CDR3 is 13 residues. CDR1 and CDR2 from the germline V gene are GTSNPN and SVGIG (reference sequence). DNA for the CDR3: TGTGCCTGGGAAGCGGGAGGGCCCAATGAGCAGTTCTTC. As protein: CAWEAGGPNEQFF.

This clonotype occurred many times. The rearrangement uses TRBV5-1 and TRBJ2-3, with TRBD1 matching 7 bases. The CDR3 sequence is 15 residues long. CDR1 is SGHRS, CDR2 YFSETQ, per germline. The V and J ends lost 5 bases and 3 bases, in that order; junction bases with no gene match: 9. CDR3 in DNA: TGCGCCAGCAGAGAAAGGGGGCAGGGGACAGATACGCAGTATTTT. Protein product: CASRERGQGTDTQYF.

This clonotype was found many times. Mismatch with germline at one junction end may stem from a read error. The CDR3: CASSQEGTQCF. The CDR3 nucleotides are TGTGCCAGCAGCCAAGAGGGGACCCAGTGCTTC. The V gene is TRBV12-3 or TRBV12-4, the J gene TRBJ2-5; perhaps D is TRBD1 or TRBD2 (5 bases each). This CDR3 comprises 11 residues.

The gene calls are TRBV27 and TRBJ1-1, with a tentative D call TRBD1 (6 bases). Trimming took off 1 base at V and 5 bases at J, with 17 bases between the two ends. The CDR3 is 16 amino acids. CDR1 is MNHEY, CDR2 SMNVEV, per germline (reference sequence). The CDR3 protein is CASSLLGGLAGTEAFF. The CDR3 bases are TGTGCCAGCAGTTTATTGGGGGGGCTGGCGGGAACTGAAGCTTTCTTT.

This clonotype was seen repeatedly, ten times or more. The chain links TRBV27 to TRBJ1-3; D remains ambiguous. CDR1 is MNHEY and CDR2 is SMNVEV in the germline V gene (reference sequence). Between the trimmed V and J ends, which lost 5 bases and 2 bases, there was a span of 19 bases. The CDR3 spans 17 residues. In DNA form, the CDR3 reads TGTGCCAGCAGTCCCCGAATAAGGGTGGGCACTGGAAACACCATATATTTT. This translates into CASSPRIRVGTGNTIYF.

This clonotype was observed many times. The V and J genes are TRBV3-1 and TRBJ1-1, with D uncertain. V gave up 3 bases and J gave up 0 bases, with 5 bases separating them. There are 13 residues in the CDR3. CDR1 and CDR2 from the germline V gene are LGHDT and YNNKEL (reference sequence). As DNA, the CDR3 is TGTGCCAGCAGCCAGGGGATGAACACTGAAGCTTTCTTT. Protein: CASSQGMNTEAFF. Based on the CDR3 plus reference TRBV3-1 and TRBJ1-1, the full variable domain is DTAVSQTPKYLVTQMGNDKSIKCEQNLGHDTMYWYKQDSKKFLKIMFSYNNKELIINETVPNRFSPKSPDKAHLNLHINSLELGDSAVYFCASSQGMNTEAFFGQGTRLTVV.

This clonotype was observed a handful of times. V and J are TRBV30 and TRBJ2-1; TRBD2 is a possible D gene (5 bases). The CDR3 is 17 residues long. Germline V gives CDR1 GTSNPN, CDR2 SVGIG (reference sequence). Trimming removed 1 base from V and 0 bases from J, with 16 bases in between. DNA of the CDR3: TGTGCCTGGAGTGCCCCGAAGCGGCTAAGCTCCTACAATGAGCAGTTCTTC. Protein sequence: CAWSAPKRLSSYNEQFF.

This clonotype was seen more than once but under ten times. The gene calls are TRBV7-9 and TRBJ2-7; D perhaps matches TRBD1 (6 bases). The CDR3 is 16 residues long. The germline CDR1 and CDR2 sequences are SEHNR and FQNEAQ (reference sequence). Trimming cost V 7 bases and J 2 bases, with 21 bases left between them. CDR3: CASTDATAGVTYEQYF. DNA of the CDR3: TGTGCCAGCACAGACGCGACGGCAGGGGTGACCTACGAGCAGTACTTC.

This clonotype was seen only a few times. This sequence joins TRBV28 and TRBJ2-1; D gene unclear. Germline CDR1 reads MDHEN; CDR2 reads SYDVKM. The CDR3 length is 11 residues. The ends were cut back, 6 bases at V and 5 bases at J, with 5 bases in the middle. In DNA, the CDR3 is TGTGCCAGCAGCAGAAACAATGAGCAGTTCTTC. It is translated as CASSRNNEQFF.

The V gene is TRBV27, the J gene TRBJ2-7; 9 bases match TRBD2. The germline V gene encodes CDR1 MNHEY and CDR2 SMNVEV (reference sequence). The CDR3 totals 12 residues. The V segment lost 7 bases and the J segment 7 bases; nucleotides outside the gene matches: 5. CDR3 region: CASISGSREQYF. The CDR3, as DNA: TGTGCCAGCATTAGCGGGAGTCGGGAGCAGTACTTC.

This clonotype showed up many times. The chain employs TRBV19 and TRBJ1-1; possibly TRBD1 for D (6 bases). The CDR3 covers 12 residues. V dropped 9 bases and J dropped 3 bases, with 11 bases sitting between them. Germline CDR1 LNHDA, CDR2 SQIVND (reference sequence). CDR3 in DNA: TGTGCCAGCCTTACAGGGTACACTGAAGCTTTCTTT. Encoded protein: CASLTGYTEAFF.

This clonotype was observed many times. This chain joins TRBV20-1 and TRBJ2-1; possibly TRBD1 for D (6 bases). V dropped 0 bases and J dropped 9 bases, with 12 bases sitting between them. The CDR3 extends over 13 amino acids. Germline loops: CDR1 DFQATT, CDR2 SNEGSKA (reference sequence). The CDR3 region has the DNA TGCAGTGCTAGAGATGTATCAGGGGCTGAGCAGTTCTTC. It encodes CSARDVSGAEQFF.

In its sample, this clonotype was seen a few times. The rearrangement joins TRBV7-9 to TRBJ1-2; D is perhaps TRBD1 (6 bases). The CDR3 contains 15 residues. V was pared by 3 bases and J by 3 bases, with 14 bases between. Germline assignment: CDR1 SEHNR and CDR2 FQNEAQ (reference sequence). For the CDR3, the DNA is TGTGCCAGCAGCTTCCAGGGGCGTTTGTACTATGGCTACACCTTC. Its protein product is CASSFQGRLYYGYTF.